The source of this T cell receptor beta chain is a study of preoperative IRX-2 immunotherapy in early breast cancer. Germline V gene lookup returns CDR1 MNHGY and CDR2 SAAAGT. Trimming took 10 bases from V and 8 from J; bases not matched to a gene: 9. The CDR3 loop spans 14 amino acids. Libraries were prepared by immunoSEQ multiplex PCR; TCRdb keeps only in-frame clonotypes and omits some of them. The sample has about 26,000 clones; approximately 78% are singletons. The sample's treatment: preoperative locoregional IRX-2 cytokine immunotherapy. Samples came from a phase Ib trial of preoperative locoregional IRX-2 cytokine immunotherapy.

The clonotype originates from a human donor with breast cancer. The V gene is TRBV6-8, the J gene TRBJ1-5, with 12 positions matching TRBD1. Material: lymph node tissue, obtained after IRX-2 immunotherapy. The CDR3 sequence is CAISTGTGGEPQHF. DNA of the CDR3: TGTGCCATCAGCACCGGGACAGGGGGCGAGCCCCAGCATTTT.